The 32 T cell receptor beta chains given below trace back to one sample, sequenced in a study of cytomegalovirus exposure and HLA in healthy donors. In the PCR, 60 Vbeta and 13 Jbeta primers were used. Method: immunoSEQ multiplex PCR; TCRdb's copy keeps in-frame clones and lacks some. The sample contains around 150,000 clones, 55% to 85% of which appear only once. What was sequenced was PBMCs. These receptor sequences come from a man between 35 and 55 years old in good health and CMV-seronegative.

The chain combines TRBV6-1 with TRBJ1-1; weak D call: TRBD1 (5 bases). V shed 3 bases and J shed 6 bases, with 11 bases lying between them. The CDR3 length is 13 residues. The germline V gene encodes CDR1 MNHNS and CDR2 SASEGT. CDR3 DNA: TGTGCCAGCAGTGAGTCGGGGGACTCTGAAGCTTTCTTT. Amino acid sequence: CASSESGDSEAFF.

This clone occurred a few times. The chain joins TRBV4-1 to TRBJ2-2; 7 bases are shared with TRBD2. V was pared by 0 bases and J by 1 base, with 2 bases of the junction left unmatched. Germline CDR1 and CDR2: MGHRA and YSYEKL. The CDR3 extends over 16 amino acids. CDR3 coding DNA: TGCGCCAGCAGCCAAGATCGCGGGGGGAACACCGGGGAGCTGTTTTTT. Residues: CASSQDRGGNTGELFF.

This clone occurred a few times. The rearrangement joins TRBV5-1 to TRBJ2-5; 10 bases are a match to TRBD2. This CDR3 has 15 residues. J lost 5 bases, V lost 2 bases, and 6 bases had no gene match. Germline-derived CDR1 and CDR2 are SGHRS and YFSETQ. The CDR3 is CASSFRLAGSETQYF. The CDR3 bases are TGCGCCAGCAGCTTTAGACTAGCGGGTTCGGAGACCCAGTACTTC.

The chain couples TRBV7-2 to TRBJ2-1, with D possibly TRBD2 on 5 matching bases. The CDR3 extends over 14 amino acids. Germline values: CDR1 SGHTA, CDR2 FQGNSA. V lost 4 bases and J lost 5, with 12 bases in between. The chain's CDR3 is CASSSRGRNNEQFF. The CDR3 region has the DNA TGTGCCAGCAGCTCGAGAGGGAGAAACAATGAGCAGTTCTTC.

The chain joins TRBV5-6 to TRBJ2-2; D perhaps matches TRBD2 (6 bases). The germline CDR1 and CDR2 sequences are SGHDT and YYEEEE. V was shortened by 6 bases and J by 3 bases, with 18 bases between the two germline ends. The CDR3 runs 16 residues. This chain's CDR3 is CASTSDGKRDTGELFF. The CDR3, as DNA: TGTGCCAGCACCTCCGACGGAAAGCGGGACACCGGGGAGCTGTTTTTT.

The chain links TRBV5-6 to TRBJ1-2, with D perhaps matching TRBD1 (6 bases). This CDR3 region has 13 residues. Deletions cut 4 bases from V and 10 bases from J, with 17 bases between. Germline CDR1 reads SGHDT; CDR2 reads YYEEEE. The CDR3 sequence: CASSQTWGGDYTF. The CDR3 nucleotides are TGTGCCAGCAGCCAGACGTGGGGGGGCGACTACACCTTC. The whole variable domain, filled in from reference TRBV5-6 and TRBJ1-2, reads DAGVTQSPTHLIKTRGQQVTLRCSPKSGHDTVSWYQQALGQGPQFIFQYYEEEERQRGNFPDRFSGHQFPNYSSELNVNALLLGDSALYLCASSQTWGGDYTFGSGTRLTVV.

The gene calls are TRBV4-1 and TRBJ2-1, with D possibly TRBD2 on 7 matching bases. V lost 2 bases and J lost 0, with 11 bases in between. Germline V lookup: CDR1 MGHRA, CDR2 YSYEKL. This CDR3 comprises 16 residues. The CDR3 DNA follows: TGCGCCAGCAGCCAAAGGGCGGGGGCCTCCTACAATGAGCAGTTCTTC. Its translation is CASSQRAGASYNEQFF.

The V and J genes are TRBV5-4 and TRBJ2-5; 8 bases are shared with TRBD2. The CDR3 runs to 17 residues. Germline V gene data show CDR1 as SGHNT and CDR2 as YYREEE (reference sequence). V trimming: 4 bases; J trimming: 4 bases; junction bases outside the gene matches: 15. The CDR3 DNA follows: TGTGCCAGCAGCCGGGGGGGGCTGGGAAGGATGGGAGAGACCCAGTACTTC. Translation: CASSRGGLGRMGETQYF.

This sequence joins TRBV9 and TRBJ2-3; D is uncertain. The germline CDR1 and CDR2 sequences are SGDLS and YYNGEE. This CDR3 is 15 amino acids long. Trimming cost V 4 bases and J 2 bases, with 14 bases left between them. The DNA for the CDR3 is TGTGCCAGCAGCCGGAGCGCCAGCACCACAGATACGCAGTATTTT. Translated: CASSRSASTTDTQYF.

V is TRBV7-7 and J is TRBJ2-2; 11 nucleotides align to TRBD2. Trimming at V came to 5 bases and at J to 1 base, leaving 6 bases not matched to a gene. CDR1 and CDR2 (germline): SSHAT, FNYEAQ (reference sequence). CDR3 length: 17 residues. In nucleotides, the CDR3 is TGTGCCAGCAGCCCCCCCGGGACTAGCGGGAACACCGGGGAGCTGTTTTTT. As protein: CASSPPGTSGNTGELFF.

In DNA form, the CDR3 reads TGTGCCAGCAGCCAAGGACAGGGGAGGGTGGAGACCCAGTACTTC. It encodes CASSQGQGRVETQYF. V and J are TRBV5-6 and TRBJ2-5; 9 nucleotides match TRBD1. Per germline, CDR1 SGHDT and CDR2 YYEEEE. V shed 4 bases and J 5 bases; nucleotides not matched to a gene: 9. This CDR3 spans 15 amino acids.

This chain joins TRBV5-1 and TRBJ2-7, with D possibly matching TRBD1 (6 bases). Germline V lookup: CDR1 SGHRS, CDR2 YFSETQ. This CDR3 is built from 13 residues. V shed 6 bases and J shed 2 bases, with 12 bases lying between them. CDR3 sequence reads: CASTLTGAYEQYF. CDR3 in DNA: TGCGCCAGCACTCTGACAGGAGCCTACGAGCAGTACTTC.

This clone was counted between two and nine times. The same CDR3 is also encoded by other DNA sequences in this sample. V is TRBV9 and J is TRBJ1-3; TRBD1 matches at 7 bases. CDR1 is SGDLS, CDR2 YYNGEE, per germline. V was pared by 3 bases and J by 4 bases, with 7 bases of the junction left unmatched. The CDR3 extends over 15 amino acids. The CDR3 spells CASSARTGVGNTIYF. The CDR3 nucleotides read TGTGCCAGCAGCGCCCGGACAGGTGTAGGAAACACCATATATTTT.

V is TRBV7-2 and J is TRBJ2-7; TRBD2 matches 10 bases. V lost 1 base to trimming and J lost 2 bases; unmatched junction nucleotides: 2. The CDR3 consists of 15 residues. CDR1 is SGHTA, CDR2 FQGNSA, per germline. CDR3 sequence reads: CASSLGLAGAYEQYF. DNA of the CDR3: TGTGCCAGCAGCTTAGGACTAGCGGGTGCCTACGAGCAGTACTTC.

The chain links TRBV10-3 to TRBJ2-7, with D possibly TRBD2 on 5 matching bases. Germline CDR1 is ENHRY and CDR2 is SYGVKD. This CDR3 comprises 14 residues. The ends were cut back, 2 bases at V and 7 bases at J, with 15 bases in the middle. The CDR3 coding sequence is TGTGCCATCAGTGAGGGGTTACTAGTTCGGGAGCAGTACTTC. This translates into CAISEGLLVREQYF.

The gene calls are TRBV5-6 and TRBJ1-5; 8 positions agree with TRBD1. The V gene's germline CDR1 is SGHDT and CDR2 YYEEEE. This CDR3 comprises 14 residues. The V gene end was trimmed by 4 bases and the J gene end by 4 bases; junction bases not matched to a gene: 4. The CDR3 sequence is CASSPWTGNQPQHF. The CDR3 bases are TGTGCCAGCAGCCCGTGGACAGGGAATCAGCCCCAGCATTTT.

This chain uses TRBV2 with TRBJ2-7; TRBD1 agrees at 10 bases. With V trimmed by 4 bases and J by 6 bases, 3 bases remained unmatched. The CDR3 spans 13 residues. Germline assignment: CDR1 SNHLY and CDR2 FYNNEI. In nucleotides, the CDR3 is TGTGCCAGCAGTGTGCGACAGGGGGCCGAGCAGTACTTC. Its protein is CASSVRQGAEQYF.

The V and J genes are TRBV29-1 and TRBJ2-5, with D perhaps matching TRBD2 (5 bases). The end of the DNA aligns better with TRBJ2-7, so the J call may be wrong. CDR3 length: 13 residues. CDR1 and CDR2 (germline): SQVTM, ANQGSEA. The DNA of the CDR3 is TGCAGCGTTTGGGGAGACACAGCCTACGAGCAGTACTTC. The encoded protein is CSVWGDTAYEQYF.

V usage is TRBV9 and J usage is TRBJ1-5; D not resolved. The CDR3 is 15 residues long. In germline, CDR1 is SGDLS, CDR2 YYNGEE. V gave up 0 bases and J gave up 0 bases, with 7 bases separating them. This chain's CDR3 is CASSVGVNSNQPQHF. The DNA for the CDR3 is TGTGCCAGCAGCGTAGGCGTGAATAGCAATCAGCCCCAGCATTTT.

The chain combines TRBV10-3 with TRBJ1-5; TRBD1 aligns across 7 bases. The V and J ends lost 3 bases and 4 bases, in that order; junction bases with no gene match: 3. The CDR3 loop spans 14 amino acids. Per the germline V gene, CDR1 is ENHRY and CDR2 is SYGVKD. The CDR3 spells CAISEGGPNQPQHF. CDR3 bases: TGTGCCATCAGTGAAGGGGGCCCGAATCAGCCCCAGCATTTT.

The chain has TRBV4-1 and TRBJ2-3, with a weak D call TRBD1 (6 bases). This CDR3 has 15 amino acids. Trimming removed 3 bases from V and 1 base from J, with 11 bases in between. Germline V CDR1 and CDR2: MGHRA, YSYEKL. The CDR3 loop reads CASSHPGQRTDTQYF. The CDR3 bases are TGCGCCAGCAGCCACCCAGGACAGCGCACAGATACGCAGTATTTT.

The chain uses TRBV28 and TRBJ1-1, with 7 bases identical to TRBD1. Germline V gene lookup returns CDR1 MDHEN and CDR2 SYDVKM. The CDR3 sequence is 14 residues long. V shed 7 bases, J shed 8 bases, and the junction held 13 bases outside the gene matches. The CDR3 DNA sequence: TGTGCCAGCACTCTGACAAGGGACAGTTTAGAAGCTTTCTTT. Residues: CASTLTRDSLEAFF.

This clone has just one count. CDR3 protein: CASSLARGRVNTEAFF. CDR3 nucleotide sequence: TGTGCCAGCAGCTTGGCCAGGGGGCGGGTGAACACTGAAGCTTTCTTT. The chain uses TRBV5-4 and TRBJ1-1; 8 bases fit TRBD1. The length of the CDR3 is 16 residues. Trimming took 0 bases from V and 0 from J; bases not matched to a gene: 4. The germline CDR1 and CDR2 sequences are SGHNT and YYREEE (reference sequence).

The V and J genes are TRBV29-1 and TRBJ2-3; 9 bases are a match to TRBD2. V was pared by 6 bases and J by 3 bases, with 10 bases of the junction left unmatched. The CDR3 contains 15 residues. Per germline, CDR1 SQVTM and CDR2 ANQGSEA. The CDR3 loop is CSVPPIAGATDTQYF. CDR3 sequence (DNA): TGCAGCGTCCCCCCAATAGCGGGAGCAACAGATACGCAGTATTTT.

The V gene is TRBV5-1, the J gene TRBJ2-2; perhaps TRBD2 as D (5 bases). The germline V gene encodes CDR1 SGHRS and CDR2 YFSETQ. Trimming stripped 1 base from V and 4 bases from J, with 8 bases between. CDR3 length equals 14 residues. CDR3 DNA sequence: TGCGCCAGCAGCTTGATACGGGGCACCGGGGAGCTGTTTTTT. This sequence encodes CASSLIRGTGELFF.

The rearrangement links TRBV6-1 to TRBJ2-6; perhaps TRBD1 as D (5 bases). From germline, CDR1 is MNHNS and CDR2 SASEGT. The CDR3 has 14 residues. V gave up 10 bases and J gave up 1 base, with 11 bases separating them. The CDR3 bases are TGTGCCACCGCAGGGCTATCTGGGGCCAACGTCCTGACTTTC. Translated, it gives CATAGLSGANVLTF.

V gene TRBV25-1 combines with J gene TRBJ2-2; no clear D. The V end lost 4 bases, the J end lost 3 bases, and 12 bases lay between the germline ends. This CDR3 spans 15 amino acids. Germline lookup yields CDR1 MGHDK and CDR2 SYGVNS. The CDR3 loop reads CASSVGEIDTGELFF. CDR3 coding DNA: TGTGCCAGCAGTGTGGGCGAGATCGACACCGGGGAGCTGTTTTTT.

The chain recombines TRBV6-1 with TRBJ1-1, with a possible D match to TRBD1 (6 bases). Per germline, CDR1 MNHNS and CDR2 SASEGT. The V end was cut by 0 bases, the J end by 2 bases, with 13 bases between. This CDR3 has 16 amino acids. The CDR3 DNA follows: TGTGCCAGCAGTGAAGCCCTTGGGGGGGCAAACACTGAAGCTTTCTTT. Encoded protein: CASSEALGGANTEAFF.

About this clone itself: Since the CDR3 does not end with the conserved phenylalanine or tryptophan, this likely comes from a read error. The limits of the CDR3 on the DNA are not certain, so only TCRdb's listed CDR3 is given. J is TRBJ1-3 and V is TRBV10-2; no check of the table's D call, TRBD1, against the DNA was made. The germline gives CDR1 WSHSY, CDR2 SAAADI. Both ends counted, the CDR3 spans 10 residues. CDR3 sequence reads: CASRDRGVRI.

This rearrangement joins TRBV5-6 to TRBJ2-7, with 11 bases that match TRBD2. From germline, CDR1 is SGHDT and CDR2 YYEEEE. V lost 4 bases to trimming and J lost 4 bases; unmatched junction nucleotides: 4. The length of the CDR3 is 14 residues. The CDR3 reads CASSQGTSGYEQYF. In DNA form, the CDR3 reads TGTGCCAGCAGCCAGGGGACTAGCGGATACGAGCAGTACTTC.

The rearrangement links TRBV27 to TRBJ1-1; D is unresolved. Germline CDR1 is MNHEY and CDR2 is SMNVEV (reference sequence). With 3 bases removed from V and 1 base from J, the gap between germline ends came to 12 bases. This CDR3 contains 15 residues. CDR3 DNA: TGTGCCAGCAGTTTCGGGTATGAGGGGAACACTGAAGCTTTCTTT. The encoded protein is CASSFGYEGNTEAFF.

This chain joins TRBV9 and TRBJ1-4; 7 bases align to TRBD1. The CDR3 length is 14 residues. CDR1 SGDLS and CDR2 YYNGEE come from the germline V gene. After removal of 4 bases from V and 7 bases from J, the junction contained 7 bases not matched to a gene. CDR3 nucleotides: TGTGCCAGCAGCCTCACAGGGGAGAGTGAAAAACTGTTTTTT. This translates into CASSLTGESEKLFF.